The 27 T cell receptor beta chains given below trace back to one sample, sequenced in a study of blood T cells in healthy people across ages. Primed by a sample-barcoded 5' primer and a J-beta primer mix, a second PCR proceeded for about 7 to 11 cycles. TCRdb re-analysed the 5' RACE reads in MiXCR, keeping a single row per CDR3 protein. The sample includes around 1.5 million distinct CDR3 sequences, about 31% of them seen just once. The sequenced sample was blood. The source is a woman younger than 45 in good health.

The chain links TRBV20-1 to TRBJ1-6; TRBD1 might be the D (5 bases). This CDR3 contains 15 residues. The ends were cut back, 1 base at V and 8 bases at J, with 15 bases in the middle. Germline CDR1 DFQATT, CDR2 SNEGSKA (reference sequence). The CDR3 sequence: CSARGQTGRDSPLHF. CDR3 nucleotides: TGCAGTGCTAGAGGGCAAACGGGACGGGATTCACCCCTCCACTTT.

The chain employs TRBV7-9 and TRBJ2-7; 10 positions agree with TRBD2. Germline lookup yields CDR1 SEHNR and CDR2 FQNEAQ (reference sequence). The CDR3 runs to 18 residues. Trimming removed 5 bases from V and 0 bases from J; junction bases left unmatched: 13. CDR3 loop: CASSPPASGGPSSYEQYF. CDR3 sequence (DNA): TGTGCCAGCAGCCCTCCGGCTAGCGGGGGTCCTAGCTCCTACGAGCAGTACTTC.

The chain carries TRBV7-9 and TRBJ2-2, with no clear D. Germline V lookup: CDR1 SEHNR, CDR2 FQNEAQ (reference sequence). The CDR3 length is 15 residues. V lost 1 base and J 1 base, leaving 7 bases between the germline ends. The CDR3 nucleotides read TGTGCCAGCAGCTTAGTTATCGGGAACACCGGGGAGCTGTTTTTT. This codes for CASSLVIGNTGELFF.

This chain uses TRBV5-1 with TRBJ2-1; TRBD2 is a possible D gene (5 bases). This CDR3 is built from 16 residues. The germline gives CDR1 SGHRS, CDR2 YFSETQ. V was cut by 5 bases and J by 0 bases, with 15 bases left in between. CDR3 loop: CASRRDRGSSYNEQFF. DNA of the CDR3: TGCGCCAGCAGACGAGACCGGGGTAGCTCCTACAATGAGCAGTTCTTC.

This clonotype is a singleton in its sample. This rearrangement joins TRBV10-2 to TRBJ2-3, with D possibly being TRBD2 (5 bases). The CDR3 extends over 17 amino acids. CDR1 and CDR2 from the germline V gene are WSHSY and SAAADI. The ends were cut back, 3 bases at V and 3 bases at J, with 19 bases in the middle. CDR3 DNA: TGCGCCAGCAGTGACCCTGTTGGGAGCGGTGCGACAGATACGCAGTATTTT. Its protein is CASSDPVGSGATDTQYF.

This clonotype has a handful of counts. The chain combines TRBV25-1 with TRBJ2-5, with D possibly being TRBD2 (5 bases). In germline, CDR1 is MGHDK, CDR2 SYGVNS. The CDR3 has 13 amino acids. V was cut by 1 base and J by 7 bases, with 10 bases left in between. The CDR3 spells CASSESGSGTQYF. CDR3 nucleotide sequence: TGTGCCAGCAGTGAATCGGGCAGCGGGACCCAGTACTTC. Full variable domain (missing parts from reference TRBV25-1 and TRBJ2-5): EADIYQTPRYLVIGTGKKITLECSQTMGHDKMYWYQQDPGMELHLIHYSYGVNSTEKGDLSSESTVSRIRTEHFPLTLESARPSHTSQYLCASSESGSGTQYFGPGTRLLVL.

The chain carries TRBV30 and TRBJ2-3, with a tentative D call TRBD2 (5 bases). The CDR3 runs 12 residues. Germline assignment: CDR1 GTSNPN and CDR2 SVGIG (reference sequence). With 8 bases removed from V and 5 bases from J, the gap between germline ends came to 14 bases. CDR3 loop: CAGRGRGDTQYF. CDR3 DNA: TGTGCCGGGCGAGGCCGGGGAGATACGCAGTATTTT.

This clonotype was picked up many times. The rearrangement joins TRBV20-1 to TRBJ2-5; 10 positions match TRBD2. Trimming at V came to 0 bases and at J to 6 bases, leaving 10 bases not matched to a gene. Germline CDR1 reads DFQATT; CDR2 reads SNEGSKA (reference sequence). The length of the CDR3 is 16 residues. CDR3 coding DNA: TGCAGTGCTAGAGACCCCGGGGCTAGCGGGAGAAAGACCCAGTACTTC. This sequence encodes CSARDPGASGRKTQYF.

The genes are TRBV29-1 and TRBJ2-5; a possible D gene is TRBD1 (5 bases). Germline V gene lookup returns CDR1 SQVTM and CDR2 ANQGSEA. This CDR3 is 13 amino acids long. Trimming left V 3 bases short and J 1 base short, with 9 bases between. DNA for the CDR3: TGCAGCGTTGAGGGGCTTTTCCAAGAGACCCAGTACTTC. Encoded protein: CSVEGLFQETQYF.

This sequence joins TRBV12-5 and TRBJ2-5, with D maybe TRBD2 (5 bases). The CDR3 has 12 residues. Germline CDR1 is LGHNT and CDR2 is FRNRAP. Between the trimmed V and J ends, which lost 6 bases and 3 bases, there was a span of 8 bases. In nucleotides, the CDR3 is TGTGCTAGTGGGGAAGCGGAAGAGACCCAGTACTTC. Protein product: CASGEAEETQYF. Looking up the rest from reference TRBV12-5 and TRBJ2-5 gives the full variable domain: DARVTQTPRHKVTEMGQEVTMRCQPILGHNTVFWYRQTMMQGLELLAYFRNRAPLDDSGMPKDRFSAEMPDATLATLKIQPSEPRDSAVYFCASGEAEETQYFGPGTRLLVL.

This clonotype came up a few times. The V call is TRBV20-1, the J call TRBJ2-1; 15 bases line up with TRBD2. The V gene end was trimmed by 1 base and the J gene end by 9 bases; junction bases not matched to a gene: 16. The CDR3 spans 19 residues. Germline loops: CDR1 DFQATT, CDR2 SNEGSKA (reference sequence). CDR3: CSARGAGLAGGLSLGEQFF. As DNA, the CDR3 is TGCAGTGCTAGAGGGGCCGGACTAGCGGGGGGGCTAAGTCTCGGTGAGCAGTTCTTC.

This sequence joins TRBV10-3 and TRBJ2-7; 7 bases line up with TRBD2. The CDR3 extends over 17 amino acids. With V trimmed by 2 bases and J by 1 base, 11 bases remained unmatched. Germline assignment: CDR1 ENHRY and CDR2 SYGVKD. CDR3: CAISEGAKRETSYEQYF. The CDR3 bases are TGTGCCATCAGTGAGGGTGCAAAGCGGGAAACATCCTACGAGCAGTACTTC.

This clonotype was picked up a small number of times. The chain has TRBV20-1 and TRBJ2-5, with D possibly matching TRBD2 (6 bases). The CDR3 runs to 18 residues. The germline CDR1 and CDR2 sequences are DFQATT and SNEGSKA (reference sequence). V was clipped by 1 base and J by 3 bases, with 24 bases between them. The CDR3 region is CSARGNTVRERVKETQYF. The DNA for the CDR3 is TGCAGTGCTAGAGGGAACACTGTACGGGAGAGGGTCAAAGAGACCCAGTACTTC.

The genes are TRBV19 and TRBJ2-1; 8 bases line up with TRBD1. The germline CDR1 and CDR2 sequences are LNHDA and SQIVND (reference sequence). With V trimmed by 10 bases and J by 8 bases, 7 bases remained unmatched. The CDR3 length is 12 residues. In nucleotides, the CDR3 is TGTGCCACTACAGACAGGGGACATGAGCAGTTCTTC. This gives the protein CATTDRGHEQFF.

This clonotype was detected many times. The chain joins TRBV28 to TRBJ2-5; D not resolved. Germline CDR1 is MDHEN and CDR2 is SYDVKM. The V end lost 6 bases, the J end lost 2 bases, and 10 bases lay between the germline ends. The CDR3 has 13 residues. CDR3 nucleotides: TGTGCCAGCAGCTTGATTGGGCAAGAGACCCAGTACTTC. It codes for CASSLIGQETQYF.

This clonotype has a handful of counts. This chain connects TRBV5-1 to TRBJ1-5; D is ambiguous. The V and J ends lost 0 bases and 4 bases respectively, with 8 bases between them. The CDR3 extends over 14 amino acids. The germline gives CDR1 SGHRS, CDR2 YFSETQ. The CDR3 region has the DNA TGCGCCAGCAGCTTGGAGGGCGTTAATCAGCCCCAGCATTTT. This gives the protein CASSLEGVNQPQHF. Filled out from reference TRBV5-1 and TRBJ1-5, the complete variable domain reads KAGVTQTPRYLIKTRGQQVTLSCSPISGHRSVSWYQQTPGQGLQFLFEYFSETQRNKGNFPGRFSGRQFSNSRSEMNVSTLELGDSALYLCASSLEGVNQPQHFGDGTRLSIL.

The chain combines TRBV7-9 with TRBJ2-5; a weak D match, TRBD2 (6 bases). The CDR3 is 14 amino acids. Germline CDR1 is SEHNR and CDR2 is FQNEAQ (reference sequence). V dropped 7 bases and J dropped 5 bases, with 17 bases sitting between them. The CDR3 nucleotides read TGTGCCAGCACCGCGGGGCTAGCAGTGGAGACCCAGTACTTC. The encoded protein is CASTAGLAVETQYF.

The sample holds a few counts of this clonotype. The genes are TRBV5-4 and TRBJ2-1; the match to TRBD2 covers 9 bases. The germline V gene has CDR1 SGHNT and CDR2 YYREEE (reference sequence). CDR3 length: 16 residues. V dropped 0 bases and J dropped 4; count of bases not matched to a gene: 5. The CDR3 bases are TGTGCCAGCAGCTTGGGGGATAGCGGGGGTTACAATGAGCAGTTCTTC. This translates into CASSLGDSGGYNEQFF.

This clonotype was observed a few times. This rearrangement joins TRBV4-1 to TRBJ2-1; the match to TRBD1 covers 7 bases. CDR1 and CDR2 from the germline V gene are MGHRA and YSYEKL. J gave up 4 bases and V 1 base, and 4 bases lay outside the gene matches. This CDR3 contains 15 residues. This CDR3 is CASSQAPGQYNEQFF. The CDR3 coding sequence is TGCGCCAGCAGCCAAGCCCCGGGACAGTACAATGAGCAGTTCTTC.

The rearrangement joins TRBV18 to TRBJ2-1; 9 nucleotides align to TRBD2. The CDR3 runs to 12 residues. Germline CDR1 and CDR2: KGHSH and LQKENI. Trimming cost V 2 bases and J 10 bases; bases outside gene matches: 0. CDR3 nucleotides: TGTGCCAGCTCACCAGGGACTAGCGAGCAGTTCTTC. Translation: CASSPGTSEQFF.

As to this clonotype: A read error may be the cause here, since a much bigger clone is one base away. CDR3 nucleotides: TGTGCCAGCAGTAGGACAGGGAGCTACAATAAGCAGTTCTTC. Translating gives CASSRTGSYNKQFF. The chain carries TRBV9 and TRBJ2-1; 8 positions match TRBD1. The germline V gene encodes CDR1 SGDLS and CDR2 YYNGEE. The length of the CDR3 is 14 residues.

The chain carries TRBV10-3 and TRBJ2-3; 14 bases fit TRBD2. Trimming removed 6 bases from V and 3 bases from J; junction bases left unmatched: 8. This CDR3 has 17 residues. In germline, CDR1 is ENHRY, CDR2 SYGVKD. The CDR3 DNA follows: TGTGCCATCAGAGATTCCGGGACTAGCGGGAGAACAGATACGCAGTATTTT. Translated: CAIRDSGTSGRTDTQYF.

On this clonotype itself: The junction and the germline gene differ at one end; a read error may be behind it. CDR3 in DNA: TGCGCCAGCAGTTACATTGTGGGATTACCCGGGGAGCTGTTTTTT. Translated, it gives CASSYIVGLPGELFF. The chain joins TRBV6-5 to TRBJ2-2; D remains ambiguous. The CDR3 covers 15 residues. Per the germline V gene, CDR1 is MNHEY and CDR2 is SVGAGI.

V and J are TRBV4-1 and TRBJ2-7; 8 bases map to TRBD1. Germline trimming cut 2 bases from V and 4 bases from J; bases unmatched to any gene: 10. Germline CDR1 MGHRA, CDR2 YSYEKL. The CDR3 totals 16 residues. For the CDR3, the DNA is TGCGCCAGCAGCCAACGAACGGACAGGGAATATTACGAGCAGTACTTC. Residues: CASSQRTDREYYEQYF.

This clonotype has at least ten counts. CDR3 coding DNA: TGCGCCAGCAGCCATGGGACTGTCGCGTACGAGCAGTACTTC. Amino acids: CASSHGTVAYEQYF. The rearrangement uses TRBV4-1 and TRBJ2-7, with D perhaps TRBD2 (6 bases). The V end was cut by 3 bases, the J end by 4 bases, with 13 bases between. The CDR3 extends over 14 amino acids. CDR1 and CDR2 (germline): MGHRA, YSYEKL.

Note on this clonotype: This sequence is one base from a far larger clone and is likely a read error. The rearrangement joins TRBV12-3 or TRBV12-4 to TRBJ1-2; weak D call: TRBD1 (5 bases). The length of the CDR3 is 13 residues. CDR3 coding DNA: TGTGCCAGCAGTCCGACAGTTAACTATGACTACACCTTC. Amino acids: CASSPTVNYDYTF.

The rearrangement links TRBV12-3 or TRBV12-4 to TRBJ2-2; 9 nucleotides line up with TRBD1. The ends lost 5 bases at V and 4 bases at J; junction bases unmatched: 2. The length of the CDR3 is 14 residues. The CDR3 sequence is CASSTGGTTGELFF. The CDR3 DNA is TGTGCCAGCAGTACAGGGGGCACCACCGGGGAGCTGTTTTTT.